A single TCR beta chain is shown here with its context. The antigen remains undetermined. With 0 bases removed from V and 2 bases from J, the gap between germline ends came to 6 bases. This CDR3 region has 13 residues. Germline loops: CDR1 SGHRS, CDR2 YFSETQ. This record comes from a study of HIV-infected patients and healthy controls. Regarding the study as a whole: Compared with untreated HIV+ repertoires, healthy controls showed roughly threefold more distinct CDR3s and higher Shannon diversity. With just sixteen HIV-infected individuals processed, the findings' generality was considered strongly limited.

No cell fractionation was done, so the repertoire covers all unsorted peripheral blood T cells. Reverse transcription used around 500 ng RNA and constant-region primers for alpha and beta. Alpha and beta chain libraries were made separately by chain-specific third strand synthesis with multiplexing indices. A single primer pair per chain amplified all rearrangements, with per-molecule barcodes. Using its own MiXCR run on the 5' RACE reads, TCRdb lists one record per CDR3 protein. This table holds about 9,600 distinct CDR3 sequences, roughly 5.2% found once. Sequencing was performed on blood, taken before antiretroviral therapy. The TCR originated in an adult with HIV infection. This sequence joins TRBV5-1 and TRBJ2-7; D gene unclear. The DNA of the CDR3 is TGCGCCAGCAGCTTGGAACCTACCTACGAGCAGTACTTC. This translates into CASSLEPTYEQYF.